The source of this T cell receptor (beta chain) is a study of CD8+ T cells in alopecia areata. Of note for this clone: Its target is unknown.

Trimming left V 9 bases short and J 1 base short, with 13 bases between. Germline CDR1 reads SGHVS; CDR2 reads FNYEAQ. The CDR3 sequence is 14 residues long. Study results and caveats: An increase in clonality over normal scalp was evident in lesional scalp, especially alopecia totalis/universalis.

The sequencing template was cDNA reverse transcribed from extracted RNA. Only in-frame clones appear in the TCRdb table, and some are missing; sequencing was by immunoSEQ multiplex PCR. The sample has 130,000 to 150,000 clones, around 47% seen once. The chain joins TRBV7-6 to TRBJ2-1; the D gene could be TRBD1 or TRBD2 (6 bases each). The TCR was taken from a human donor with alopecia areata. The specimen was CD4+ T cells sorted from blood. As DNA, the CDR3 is TGTGCCAGTCAGGGGACTTCGTCCTACAATGAGCAGTTCTTC. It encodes CASQGTSSYNEQFF.